Listed below are T cell receptor beta chains from one sample, sequenced in a study of blood T cell repertoires in COVID-19. Clones were sequenced by immunoSEQ multiplex PCR, and TCRdb holds only the in-frame ones, with some missing. Among approximately 270,000 clones listed, approximately 83% were seen once. The sequenced sample was PBMCs or T cells enriched from blood (not recorded which). The receptor source for this set is a woman in her 30s who had recovered from COVID-19. CDR3s include the opening cysteine and the closing phenylalanine or tryptophan. Each record gives: CDR3 length, D gene, clone size, V gene, J gene, CDR3 DNA, CDR3 protein. The D gene is left open where the match is weak. The size of a clone is reported for some rows only, either as once, few or many, or as a class for expanded clones.

11	NA	NA	TRBV5-1	TRBJ2-3	TGCGCCAGCAGCTTTCAGGAACAGCAGTATTTT	CASSFQEQQYF
15	TRBD2	NA	TRBV15	TRBJ2-1	TGTGCCACCGATGACCTAGCGGTCTCCAACGATGAGCAGTTCTTC	CATDDLAVSNDEQFF
13	NA	NA	TRBV18	TRBJ2-7	TGTGCCAGCTCACCGGTTCGGAGCCACGAGCAGTACTTC	CASSPVRSHEQYF
18	TRBD1	few	TRBV4-1	TRBJ1-1	TGCGCCAGCAGCCAAGGAGTACGAACAGGGGGCTTTATCACTGAAGCTTTCTTT	CASSQGVRTGGFITEAFF
13	NA	NA	TRBV11-2	TRBJ1-1	TGTGCCAGCAGCTTTCTAGACGGGTTTGAAGCTTTCTTT	CASSFLDGFEAFF
16	TRBD1	NA	TRBV7-9	TRBJ1-2	TGTGCCAGCAGCCTCGGACAGGGTACAGCTAACTATGGCTACACCTTC	CASSLGQGTANYGYTF
11	NA	NA	TRBV19	TRBJ2-3	TGTGCCACGGGGTTGGCAGATACGCAGTATTTT	CATGLADTQYF
15	TRBD1	few	TRBV5-1	TRBJ1-1	TGCGCCAGCAGCCCGGGACAGGGGATGAACACTGAAGCTTTCTTT	CASSPGQGMNTEAFF
15	TRBD1	NA	TRBV5-1	TRBJ1-1	TGCGCCAGCAGCTCAGGGGGCGCTAGGAGCACTGAAGCTTTCTTT	CASSSGGARSTEAFF
12	NA	NA	TRBV7-9	TRBJ1-2	TGTGCCAGCAGCTTAGAGCTCCATGGCTACACCTTC	CASSLELHGYTF
16	TRBD2	NA	TRBV27	TRBJ2-1	TGTGCCAGCAGTACCTATAGCGGGGGGGCCCTAAATGAGCAGTTCTTC	CASSTYSGGALNEQFF
16	TRBD1	NA	TRBV18	TRBJ1-5	TGTGCCAGCTCTATCAACAGGGGTCCTTCCCATCAGCCCCAGCATTTT	CASSINRGPSHQPQHF
14	NA	once	TRBV4-2	TRBJ1-1	TGTGCCAGCAGCCAACCCAGGGAGGGCACTGAAGCTTTCTTT	CASSQPREGTEAFF
15	TRBD1	NA	TRBV5-1	TRBJ1-5	TGCGCCAGCAGCTTGGATGGACAGGCAAATCAGCCCCAGCATTTT	CASSLDGQANQPQHF
14	TRBD1	NA	TRBV19	TRBJ2-3	TGTGCCAGTACCCCTTTGACAGGGGCAGATACGCAGTATTTT	CASTPLTGADTQYF
13	NA	NA	TRBV11-2	TRBJ1-1	TGTGCCAGCAGCGCCACAGAGAACACTGAAGCTTTCTTT	CASSATENTEAFF
16	NA	NA	TRBV7-8	TRBJ2-7	TGTGCCAGCAGCCTCACGCGTGGGGTCACAGGGATCGAGCAGTACTTC	CASSLTRGVTGIEQYF
16	TRBD2	NA	TRBV7-2	TRBJ2-1	TGTGCCAGCAGCTTAGGAGGGACTAGTTCGGGGTTTGAGCAGTTCTTC	CASSLGGTSSGFEQFF
15	NA	NA	TRBV28	TRBJ1-2	TGTGCCAGCAGAGAACCCACGACAGGCCTATATGGCTACACCTTC	CASREPTTGLYGYTF
14	NA	once	TRBV19	TRBJ1-5	TGTGCCAGTAGTATAGTGGGGCGCAATCAGCCCCAGCATTTT	CASSIVGRNQPQHF
13	TRBD1	NA	TRBV7-9	TRBJ1-1	TGTGCCAGCACCTCGGGACAGGTCGATGAAGCTTTCTTT	CASTSGQVDEAFF
15	NA	once	TRBV2	TRBJ1-3	TGTGCCAGCAGCACCTATCAGGGATCTGGAAACACCATATATTTT	CASSTYQGSGNTIYF
11	TRBD1	NA	TRBV30	TRBJ2-1	TGTGCCTGGAACAGGGGGAATGAGCAGTTCTTC	CAWNRGNEQFF
11	NA	few	TRBV11-2	TRBJ1-2	TGTGCCAGCAGCTTTCGAGGCGGCTACACCTTC	CASSFRGGYTF
16	NA	NA	TRBV19	TRBJ1-3	TGTGCCAGTAGTATAGGTTTCAGAAGATCTGGAAACACCATATATTTT	CASSIGFRRSGNTIYF
16	TRBD2	NA	TRBV27	TRBJ2-3	TGTGCCAGCAGTTCGCAACTAGCGGGGAGCACAGATACGCAGTATTTT	CASSSQLAGSTDTQYF
15	NA	NA	TRBV5-6	TRBJ1-2	TGTGCCAGCAGCCTCGGGGGACGACGGAGCTATGGCTACACCTTC	CASSLGGRRSYGYTF
16	TRBD1	once	TRBV7-8	TRBJ1-5	TGTGCCAGCAGCGTCACGAACAGGGCAGGGGGTCAGCCCCAGCATTTT	CASSVTNRAGGQPQHF
14	NA	once	TRBV9	TRBJ2-5	TGTGCCAGCAGCGTTTCCCCAGGTCAAGAGACCCAGTACTTC	CASSVSPGQETQYF
14	TRBD1	NA	TRBV19	TRBJ1-1	TGTGCCAGTAGTGAACCAGGGGGCAGGGTTGAAGCTTTCTTT	CASSEPGGRVEAFF
16	NA	NA	TRBV3-1/TRBV3-2	TRBJ2-7	TGTGCCAGCAGCCAAGATTTCTGGGGGCGGACCTACGAGCAGTACTTC	CASSQDFWGRTYEQYF
16	TRBD2	NA	TRBV11-1	TRBJ2-1	TGTGCCAGCAGCTTGGGGAGCGGGAGCAATAACAATGAGCAGTTCTTC	CASSLGSGSNNNEQFF
15	NA	NA	TRBV7-6	TRBJ1-2	TGTGCCAGCAGCTTAGCGCCTGGGGGCCCATATGGCTACACCTTC	CASSLAPGGPYGYTF
14	TRBD1	NA	TRBV7-9	TRBJ2-5	TGTGCCAGCAGCTTGACAGGGGGTGGGGAGACCCAGTACTTC	CASSLTGGGETQYF
15	NA	NA	TRBV7-9	TRBJ1-2	TGTGCCAGCAGCTCCGACAGGAAGTTCGGCTATGGCTACACCTTC	CASSSDRKFGYGYTF
17	NA	NA	TRBV21-1	TRBJ1-5	TGTGCCAGCAGCAGGGGGAAAAAGGGACAGAACAATCAGCCCCAGCATTTT	CASSRGKKGQNNQPQHF
15	TRBD1	NA	TRBV11-2	TRBJ2-7	TGTGCCAGCAGCTCGCTCAGGGGGCCCTCCTACGAGCAGTACTTC	CASSSLRGPSYEQYF
12	NA	few	TRBV5-1	TRBJ2-7	TGCGCCAGCAGAGGGAGCTCCTACGAGCAGTACTTC	CASRGSSYEQYF
15	NA	NA	TRBV19	TRBJ2-3	TGTGCCAGTAGTATTGCGGGCGGGGGCACAGATACGCAGTATTTT	CASSIAGGGTDTQYF
15	TRBD1	NA	TRBV28	TRBJ1-5	TGTGCCAGCAGTTTAGGGACAGCGATCAATCAGCCCCAGCATTTT	CASSLGTAINQPQHF
15	TRBD1	NA	TRBV6-6	TRBJ2-7	TGTGCCAGCAGTACACCGGGACAGGGGACCTACGAGCAGTACTTC	CASSTPGQGTYEQYF
12	NA	NA	TRBV10-2	TRBJ2-2	TGCGCCAGCAACCGACTGACCGGGGAGCTGTTTTTT	CASNRLTGELFF
13	NA	NA	TRBV25-1	TRBJ2-7	TGTGCCAGCACCCTCACGTTCGGGGGCGAGCAGTACTTC	CASTLTFGGEQYF
15	NA	once	TRBV7-9	TRBJ1-2	TGTGCCAGCAGCTTAGTGGTGGGGAGTAACTATGGCTACACCTTC	CASSLVVGSNYGYTF
14	NA	once	TRBV7-2	TRBJ1-6	TGTGCCAGCAGGGAGAGCTCCTATAATTCACCCCTCCACTTT	CASRESSYNSPLHF
18	NA	few	TRBV10-3	TRBJ1-5	TGTGCCATCCCAGAAGACAGCCTCCCTAGGGGTGTCAATCAGCCCCAGCATTTT	CAIPEDSLPRGVNQPQHF
13	TRBD1	NA	TRBV25-1	TRBJ1-5	TGTGCCAGCAAGGGACAGAGCAATCAGCCCCAGCATTTT	CASKGQSNQPQHF
16	TRBD1	NA	TRBV28	TRBJ2-7	TGTGCCAGCAGTCCACGCCGGGCAGGGGGCGCGGGGGAGCAGTACTTC	CASSPRRAGGAGEQYF
16	TRBD2	NA	TRBV7-9	TRBJ2-1	TGTGCCAGCAGCTTAGGGCTAGCGGAAGACTACAATGAGCAGTTCTTC	CASSLGLAEDYNEQFF
14	NA	NA	TRBV7-8	TRBJ1-5	TGTGCCAGCAGCGACAGATTAGGCAATCAGCCCCAGCATTTT	CASSDRLGNQPQHF
15	NA	NA	TRBV18	TRBJ1-4	TGTGCCAGCTCACCACCCCCAGCAACTAATGAAAAACTGTTTTTT	CASSPPPATNEKLFF
20	NA	NA	TRBV21-1	TRBJ2-1	NA	CASSKESYGCNRSSYNEQFF
16	NA	NA	TRBV5-1	TRBJ2-1	TGCGCCAGCAGCTTGGTGGTAGCTCAGACCTACAATGAGCAGTTCTTC	CASSLVVAQTYNEQFF